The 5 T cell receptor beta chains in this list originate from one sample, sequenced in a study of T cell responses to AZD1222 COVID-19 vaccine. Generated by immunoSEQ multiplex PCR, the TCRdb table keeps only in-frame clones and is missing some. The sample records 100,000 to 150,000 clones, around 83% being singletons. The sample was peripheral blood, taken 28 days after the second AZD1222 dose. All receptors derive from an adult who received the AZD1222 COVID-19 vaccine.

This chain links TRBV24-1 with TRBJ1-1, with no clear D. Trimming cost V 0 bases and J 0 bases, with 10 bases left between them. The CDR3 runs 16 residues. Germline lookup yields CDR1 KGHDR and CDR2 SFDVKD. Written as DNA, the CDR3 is TGTGCCACCAGTGATTTGTGGGGTGGGATGAACACTGAAGCTTTCTTT. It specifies CATSDLWGGMNTEAFF.

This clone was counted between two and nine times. In DNA form, the CDR3 reads TGTGCCAGCAGCCCTTCGGGGGGGCCCGAGTCCTACGAGCAGTACTTC. As protein: CASSPSGGPESYEQYF. The V and J genes are TRBV7-9 and TRBJ2-7; 8 positions match TRBD2. The CDR3 runs 16 residues. From germline, CDR1 is SEHNR and CDR2 FQNEAQ (reference sequence). Unmatched junction bases numbered 10, after V lost 5 bases and J lost 1 base.

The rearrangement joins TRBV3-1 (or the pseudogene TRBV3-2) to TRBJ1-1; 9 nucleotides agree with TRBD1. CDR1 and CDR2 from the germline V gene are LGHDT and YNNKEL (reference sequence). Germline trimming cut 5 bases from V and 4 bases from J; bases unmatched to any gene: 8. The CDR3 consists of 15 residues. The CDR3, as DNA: TGTGCCAGCAGCTTACCGGGACAGGGAGGCACTGAAGCTTTCTTT. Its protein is CASSLPGQGGTEAFF.

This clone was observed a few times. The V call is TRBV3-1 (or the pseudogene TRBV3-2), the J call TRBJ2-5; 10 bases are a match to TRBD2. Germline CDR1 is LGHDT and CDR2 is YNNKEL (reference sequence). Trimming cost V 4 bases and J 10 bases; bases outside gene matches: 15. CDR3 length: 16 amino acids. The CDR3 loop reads CASSPEKRGGLSVQYF. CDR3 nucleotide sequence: TGTGCCAGCAGCCCCGAAAAGCGGGGGGGCCTCTCGGTCCAGTACTTC.

This CDR3 is CASSYSSGTSSYEQYF. The CDR3 nucleotides are TGTGCCAGCAGTTACTCGAGTGGGACGAGCTCCTACGAGCAGTACTTC. The chain carries TRBV6-2 or TRBV6-3 and TRBJ2-7; D may match TRBD1 or TRBD2 (5 bases each). Trimming pared 0 bases from V and 0 bases from J, leaving 12 bases between. The CDR3 has 16 residues. CDR1 MNHEY and CDR2 SVGEGT come from the germline V gene.